This is a list of T cell receptor beta chains from one sample in a study of CD8+ T cells in alopecia areata. Some clones are missing from TCRdb's copy, which holds only in-frame ones; the method was immunoSEQ multiplex PCR. The data contain roughly 64,000 clones, 44% of them singletons. What was sequenced was NKG2D-low CD8+ T cells sorted from blood. These receptors all stem from a human donor with alopecia areata. The CDR3 runs from the conserved cysteine through the conserved F or W. Fields, in order: clone size, V gene, J gene, D gene, CDR3 DNA, CDR3 protein. The D gene is left open where the match is weak. Clone size is stated in some rows and not others, as once, few, many or a class when expanded.

abundance: few; v_gene: TRBV7-9; j_gene: TRBJ2-7; d_gene: NA; CDR3nt: TGTGCCAGCAGCTTAGAGCCACATGCCTCCTACGAGCAGTACTTC; CDR3aa: CASSLEPHASYEQYF
abundance: few; v_gene: TRBV19; j_gene: TRBJ1-6; d_gene: NA; CDR3nt: TGTGCCAGTAGTCCCCCCCGGCAGAACTTCTCCTATAATTCACCCCTCCACTTT; CDR3aa: CASSPPRQNFSYNSPLHF
abundance: few; v_gene: TRBV7-2; j_gene: TRBJ2-7; d_gene: TRBD1; CDR3nt: TGTGCCAGCAGCTTACCGGGGACAGGGGTCCTCTACGAGCAGTACTTC; CDR3aa: CASSLPGTGVLYEQYF
abundance: NA; v_gene: TRBV30; j_gene: TRBJ2-7; d_gene: NA; CDR3nt: TGTGCCTGGAGTGCATCCCCCTACGAGCAGTACTTC; CDR3aa: CAWSASPYEQYF
abundance: NA; v_gene: TRBV4-3; j_gene: TRBJ2-3; d_gene: TRBD1; CDR3nt: TGCGCCAGCAGCCAAGGGGCGACAGGGGGCCCCGATACGCAGTATTTT; CDR3aa: CASSQGATGGPDTQYF
abundance: NA; v_gene: TRBV27; j_gene: TRBJ2-1; d_gene: TRBD2; CDR3nt: TGTGCCAGCAGTTTAGGGACTAGCGTCACTGGGGTCTTC; CDR3aa: CASSLGTSVTGVF
abundance: few; v_gene: TRBV29-1; j_gene: TRBJ1-2; d_gene: NA; CDR3nt: TGCAGCGCCCGGGACATGTATGGCTACACCTTC; CDR3aa: CSARDMYGYTF
abundance: NA; v_gene: TRBV29-1; j_gene: TRBJ1-2; d_gene: NA; CDR3nt: TGCAGCGTTTCACAGGGCTCCCAAAACTATGGCTACACCTTC; CDR3aa: CSVSQGSQNYGYTF
abundance: few; v_gene: TRBV29-1; j_gene: TRBJ1-2; d_gene: NA; CDR3nt: TGCAGCGTTGAAGATCGGGCAAGGGTCTATGGCTACACCTTC; CDR3aa: CSVEDRARVYGYTF
abundance: NA; v_gene: TRBV6-5; j_gene: TRBJ1-1; d_gene: NA; CDR3nt: TGTGCCAGCAGTTCAGAAGGAATCGGGGCTGAAGCTTTCTTT; CDR3aa: CASSSEGIGAEAFF
abundance: NA; v_gene: TRBV27; j_gene: TRBJ1-2; d_gene: NA; CDR3nt: TGTGCCAGCAGTTTAATCCCAGGGAGGGACTATGGCTACACCTTC; CDR3aa: CASSLIPGRDYGYTF
abundance: few; v_gene: TRBV7-6; j_gene: TRBJ2-7; d_gene: TRBD1; CDR3nt: TGTGCCAGCAGCCCGGACAGGGGGAGGAGCGAGCAGTACTTC; CDR3aa: CASSPDRGRSEQYF
abundance: few; v_gene: TRBV14; j_gene: TRBJ2-1; d_gene: TRBD1; CDR3nt: TGTGCCAGCAGCCATTCGGACAGGGCCCCCCACAATGAGCAGTTCTTC; CDR3aa: CASSHSDRAPHNEQFF
abundance: NA; v_gene: TRBV7-8; j_gene: TRBJ2-7; d_gene: TRBD2; CDR3nt: TGTGCCAGCAGCCCCTTAGCGGGTGCGAGCTACGAGCAGTACTTC; CDR3aa: CASSPLAGASYEQYF
abundance: few; v_gene: TRBV4-3; j_gene: TRBJ2-1; d_gene: NA; CDR3nt: TGCGCCAGCAGCCAAGAAAGAACGGCGTCCCGGCAGTTCTTC; CDR3aa: CASSQERTASRQFF
abundance: NA; v_gene: TRBV29-1; j_gene: TRBJ2-7; d_gene: NA; CDR3nt: TGCAGCGTTTCAGCAGGGAACTACGAGCAGTACTTC; CDR3aa: CSVSAGNYEQYF
abundance: NA; v_gene: TRBV7-9; j_gene: TRBJ2-5; d_gene: TRBD2; CDR3nt: TGTGCCAGCAGCGAGAGGAAGCTAGCGGGGCGGGAGACCCAGTACTTC; CDR3aa: CASSERKLAGRETQYF
abundance: NA; v_gene: TRBV27; j_gene: TRBJ2-7; d_gene: NA; CDR3nt: NA; CDR3aa: CASSSSSSYEQYF
abundance: NA; v_gene: TRBV9; j_gene: TRBJ2-1; d_gene: NA; CDR3nt: TGTGCCAGCAGCGCCTTTGACGGGCAGTTCTTC; CDR3aa: CASSAFDGQFF
abundance: few; v_gene: TRBV28; j_gene: TRBJ1-5; d_gene: NA; CDR3nt: TGTGCCAGCAGCCCAATCCGTGGACCCCAGCATTTT; CDR3aa: CASSPIRGPQHF
abundance: NA; v_gene: TRBV15; j_gene: TRBJ2-1; d_gene: NA; CDR3nt: TGTGCCACCAGCATCCGGACGGACAATGAGCAGTTCTTC; CDR3aa: CATSIRTDNEQFF
abundance: NA; v_gene: TRBV6-6; j_gene: TRBJ2-5; d_gene: NA; CDR3nt: TGTGCCAGCAGGAGCTTAGGCGTTTGGGAGACCCAGTACTTC; CDR3aa: CASRSLGVWETQYF
abundance: NA; v_gene: TRBV7-9; j_gene: TRBJ2-3; d_gene: TRBD1; CDR3nt: TGTGCCAGCAGCTTGGACAGGGTGGGAGATACGCAGTATTTT; CDR3aa: CASSLDRVGDTQYF
abundance: NA; v_gene: TRBV11-3; j_gene: TRBJ1-1; d_gene: NA; CDR3nt: TGTGCCAGCAGCTCCTCCTGGGGTGAGGTAGCTGAAGCTTTCTTT; CDR3aa: CASSSSWGEVAEAFF
abundance: NA; v_gene: TRBV4-1; j_gene: TRBJ2-7; d_gene: TRBD1; CDR3nt: TGCGCCAGCAGCTGGGACAGGGGCTACGAGCAGTACTTC; CDR3aa: CASSWDRGYEQYF
abundance: NA; v_gene: TRBV23-1; j_gene: TRBJ1-1; d_gene: NA; CDR3nt: TGCGCCAGCAGCCTCTTCTACAGTCTTAGAGTGAACACTGAAGCTTTCTTT; CDR3aa: CASSLFYSLRVNTEAFF
abundance: few; v_gene: TRBV4-3; j_gene: TRBJ2-3; d_gene: NA; CDR3nt: TGCGCCATCTCGAAGACAGACTCCAGCACAGATACGCAGTATTTT; CDR3aa: CAISKTDSSTDTQYF
abundance: NA; v_gene: TRBV30; j_gene: TRBJ2-2; d_gene: NA; CDR3nt: TGTGCCTGGAGCCTCGAGGAGAGAGACACCGGGGAGCTGTTTTTT; CDR3aa: CAWSLEERDTGELFF
abundance: NA; v_gene: TRBV7-9; j_gene: TRBJ2-5; d_gene: NA; CDR3nt: TGTGCCAGCAGCTTGAAACCGGAGACCCAGTACTTC; CDR3aa: CASSLKPETQYF
abundance: few; v_gene: TRBV4-2; j_gene: TRBJ2-2; d_gene: NA; CDR3nt: TGTGCCAGCAGAAGATTGAAAATCGAGGACACCGGGGAGCTGTTTTTT; CDR3aa: CASRRLKIEDTGELFF
abundance: NA; v_gene: TRBV5-6; j_gene: TRBJ2-7; d_gene: NA; CDR3nt: TGTGCCAGCAGCACGGGGCCCTACGAGCAGTACTTC; CDR3aa: CASSTGPYEQYF
abundance: NA; v_gene: TRBV13; j_gene: TRBJ2-5; d_gene: NA; CDR3nt: TGTGCCAGCAGCGCCAGCGGTCAAGAGACCCAGTACTTC; CDR3aa: CASSASGQETQYF
abundance: NA; v_gene: TRBV5-1; j_gene: TRBJ1-1; d_gene: TRBD1; CDR3nt: TGCGCCAGCATCCTTCAGCCATTTCTCGGGACAGGGGAAACGAGCACTGAAGCTTTCTTT; CDR3aa: CASILQPFLGTGETSTEAFF
abundance: once; v_gene: TRBV7-2; j_gene: TRBJ1-1; d_gene: NA; CDR3nt: TGTGCCAGCAGCTTACGGACAGTGTACCCTGAAGCTTTCTTT; CDR3aa: CASSLRTVYPEAFF
abundance: NA; v_gene: TRBV29-1; j_gene: TRBJ1-2; d_gene: NA; CDR3nt: TGCAGCGTTGACCCGGGACTGGGAGCTAACTATGGCTACACCTTC; CDR3aa: CSVDPGLGANYGYTF
abundance: NA; v_gene: TRBV4-1; j_gene: TRBJ2-7; d_gene: NA; CDR3nt: TGCGCCAGCAGCCAAGAGGGGTACGAGCAGTACTTC; CDR3aa: CASSQEGYEQYF
abundance: NA; v_gene: TRBV7-9; j_gene: TRBJ2-4; d_gene: NA; CDR3nt: TGTGCCAGCAGCCCAAAGGAGCGTCTAAACATTCAGTACTTC; CDR3aa: CASSPKERLNIQYF
abundance: NA; v_gene: TRBV6-5; j_gene: TRBJ2-5; d_gene: NA; CDR3nt: TGTGCCAGCAGTCCCGCGGGACTCCTGGAGACCCAGTACTTC; CDR3aa: CASSPAGLLETQYF
abundance: NA; v_gene: TRBV7-4; j_gene: TRBJ2-7; d_gene: TRBD1; CDR3nt: TGTGCCAGCAGCCAAGACAGGGTATCCTACGAGCAGTACTTC; CDR3aa: CASSQDRVSYEQYF
abundance: NA; v_gene: TRBV27; j_gene: TRBJ2-2; d_gene: TRBD1; CDR3nt: TGTGCCAGCAGCGACCTTGGACAGGGGGCAGGCGGGGAGCTGTTTTTT; CDR3aa: CASSDLGQGAGGELFF
abundance: NA; v_gene: TRBV5-4; j_gene: TRBJ2-7; d_gene: NA; CDR3nt: TGTGCCAGCAGCTTAAGACCCAGGGACGAGCAGTACTTC; CDR3aa: CASSLRPRDEQYF
abundance: NA; v_gene: TRBV6-6; j_gene: TRBJ2-7; d_gene: NA; CDR3nt: TGTGCCAGCAGTTACTCGACTAGACCAAGCTACGAGCAGTACTTC; CDR3aa: CASSYSTRPSYEQYF
abundance: NA; v_gene: TRBV7-2; j_gene: TRBJ2-1; d_gene: NA; CDR3nt: TGTGCCAGCAGCGGGGGGTTGGGTGAGTATGAGCAGTTCTTC; CDR3aa: CASSGGLGEYEQFF
abundance: NA; v_gene: TRBV4-1; j_gene: TRBJ2-7; d_gene: NA; CDR3nt: TGCGCCAGCAGCCTCCGGGACTTCTCCTACGAGCAGTACTTC; CDR3aa: CASSLRDFSYEQYF
abundance: NA; v_gene: TRBV29-1; j_gene: TRBJ1-2; d_gene: NA; CDR3nt: TGCAGCGCTTTGAGGGCCGACTATGGCTACACCTTC; CDR3aa: CSALRADYGYTF
abundance: once; v_gene: TRBV27; j_gene: TRBJ2-2; d_gene: NA; CDR3nt: TGTGCCAGCAGATCAGACGACACCGGGGAGCTGTTTTTT; CDR3aa: CASRSDDTGELFF
abundance: NA; v_gene: TRBV11-2; j_gene: TRBJ2-7; d_gene: NA; CDR3nt: TGTGCCAGCAGCTTAAACAGGGCCCTAGGGCGCGAGCAGTACTTC; CDR3aa: CASSLNRALGREQYF
abundance: NA; v_gene: TRBV7-9; j_gene: TRBJ1-2; d_gene: NA; CDR3nt: TGTGCCAGCGTCCCTGGGTCTCACTATGGCTACACCTTC; CDR3aa: CASVPGSHYGYTF
abundance: few; v_gene: TRBV29-1; j_gene: TRBJ2-7; d_gene: NA; CDR3nt: TGCAGCGTTCGTCGGACTGATTACGTCGGGCAGTACTTC; CDR3aa: CSVRRTDYVGQYF
abundance: NA; v_gene: TRBV28; j_gene: TRBJ2-1; d_gene: NA; CDR3nt: TGTGCCAGCAGCCGGGTTATTGAGCAGTTCTTC; CDR3aa: CASSRVIEQFF
abundance: NA; v_gene: TRBV28; j_gene: TRBJ2-5; d_gene: NA; CDR3nt: TGTGCCAGCAGTTTCCGTCTAACGGGACACCTAAAGGGAGAGACCCAGTACTTC; CDR3aa: CASSFRLTGHLKGETQYF
abundance: NA; v_gene: TRBV6-5; j_gene: TRBJ2-7; d_gene: NA; CDR3nt: TGTGCCAGCAGTTCATCAGTCTCCTACGAGCAGTACTTC; CDR3aa: CASSSSVSYEQYF
abundance: few; v_gene: TRBV29-1; j_gene: TRBJ2-2; d_gene: NA; CDR3nt: TGCAGCGTTCGGGAGTTTTCCGGGGAGCTGTTTTTT; CDR3aa: CSVREFSGELFF
abundance: NA; v_gene: TRBV30; j_gene: TRBJ2-7; d_gene: NA; CDR3nt: TGTGCCTGGAGTCTGTCCGGGGGCATGGACGAGCAGTACTTC; CDR3aa: CAWSLSGGMDEQYF